This TCR beta chain originates from a study of blood T cell repertoires in COVID-19. The CDR3 runs to 19 residues. Trimming shortened V by 5 bases and J by 0 bases, and 24 bases separated the two germline ends. CDR1 and CDR2 (germline): SGHAT, FQNNGV. The protocol was immunoSEQ multiplex PCR, while the TCRdb copy is restricted to in-frame clones and leaves out a portion. The sample holds 200,000 or so clones, about 85% seen once. The chain recombines TRBV11-2 with TRBJ2-3; TRBD2 might be the D (6 bases). This TCR was sampled from a woman aged 80 or over with COVID-19, enrolled during active disease. Sequenced: peripheral blood. The CDR3 DNA follows: TGTGCCAGCAGCATCGCACCCTTTGGGACTTATGCTAGCACAGATACGCAGTATTTT. The encoded protein is CASSIAPFGTYASTDTQYF.